This TCR beta chain is drawn from a study of shared clonotypes between healthy human individuals. The CDR3 is 14 amino acids. The V gene's germline CDR1 is SGDLS and CDR2 YYNGEE. The germline V and J ends were trimmed by 4 bases and 4 bases, with 9 bases remaining between them. This clone has a handful of counts. The antigen remains undetermined. At the DNA level, this CDR3 is encoded by other sequences in the same sample as well. Study processing details: ImmunoSEQ sequences covered only the junction and lacked quality scores; filtering therefore differed. TCRdb keeps only in-frame clones here, not all; method: immunoSEQ multiplex PCR. That table gives V, J and clone size, and the DNA gave D and trimming. The profile shows millions of clones, roughly 94% of them singletons. Notes on the study in general: Lower generation probabilities were found for non-shared clonotypes than for those shared by all four donors. What naive subsets generally showed was a larger estimated richness than memory subsets showed.

The sequencing sample was made of naive CD4+ T cells sorted from blood. Indicated subset: CD45RA+ positively selected. The chain joins TRBV9 to TRBJ1-6, with D possibly matching TRBD1 (6 bases). The TCR comes from a man younger than 30 in good health. The chain's CDR3 is CASSPGQYNSPLHF. CDR3 coding DNA: TGTGCCAGCAGCCCCGGACAGTATAATTCACCCCTCCACTTT.